These 4 T cell receptor beta chains originate from one sample sequenced in a study of beta chain features in type 1 diabetes. Study-level points and caveats: Across all four CD4+ subsets, people with type 1 diabetes showed modestly shorter TCRB CDR3s.

Expressed TCRB transcripts were sequenced after all isolated RNA was converted to cDNA. Clones were sequenced by immunoSEQ multiplex PCR, and TCRdb holds only the in-frame ones, with some missing. The sample carries 120,000 or so clones, about 18% recorded once. For these receptors, no antigen is known. Source material: central memory CD4+ T cells from blood. These receptors came from a man between 18 and 35 years old with type 1 diabetes.

This clone came up a few times. The chain links TRBV7-2 to TRBJ2-1; possible D gene TRBD2, 6 bases. The germline V and J ends were trimmed by 2 bases and 4 bases, with 9 bases remaining between them. This CDR3 region has 14 residues. Germline V gene data show CDR1 as SGHTA and CDR2 as FQGNSA. The DNA for the CDR3 is TGTGCCAGCAGCTTACAGACTAGATACAATGAGCAGTTCTTC. This translates into CASSLQTRYNEQFF.

The V and J genes are TRBV7-8 and TRBJ1-1; D gene unclear. V was shortened by 1 base and J by 4 bases, with 13 bases between the two germline ends. From germline, CDR1 is SGHVS and CDR2 FQNEAQ. The length of the CDR3 is 15 residues. CDR3 loop: CASSLDFKPLTEAFF. In DNA, the CDR3 is TGTGCCAGCAGCTTAGACTTTAAACCCCTCACTGAAGCTTTCTTT.

This clone has a handful of counts. The chain recombines TRBV23-1 with TRBJ2-7; TRBD1 might be the D (5 bases). TRBV23-1 is filed as an ORF, its function uncertain. The ends were cut back, 3 bases at V and 5 bases at J, with 23 bases in the middle. The CDR3 is made up of 17 amino acids. Here the CDR3 reads CASSHLQAPGFGDEQYF. The CDR3 nucleotides read TGCGCCAGCAGTCACCTCCAAGCCCCAGGGTTCGGCGACGAGCAGTACTTC.

This clone was seen a few times. The same CDR3 can be traced to other DNA sequences in this sample. This chain uses TRBV29-1 with TRBJ1-1, with unresolved D. Trimming left V 4 bases short and J 4 bases short, with 7 bases between. The germline CDR1 and CDR2 sequences are SQVTM and ANQGSEA. The CDR3 totals 11 residues. As DNA, the CDR3 is TGCAGCGTTGTCAGGAGCACTGAAGCTTTCTTT. Protein product: CSVVRSTEAFF.